One sample yielded the 24 T cell receptor beta chains listed below, sequenced in a study of shared clonotypes between healthy human individuals. Cells designated naive CD8 were CD45RO-negative and were positively selected for CCR7, with terminally differentiated effector memory CD45RA+ cells excluded. Method: immunoSEQ multiplex PCR; TCRdb's copy keeps in-frame clones and lacks some. The table shows about 2.1 million clones, with 85% to 95% occurring only once. Sample: naive CD8+ T cells from PBMCs. The source is a young man in good health. Some clones in this sample may be carry-over from other donors' samples.

V gene TRBV6-1 combines with J gene TRBJ2-7; 12 bases agree with TRBD2. In germline, CDR1 is MNHNS, CDR2 SASEGT. There are 15 residues in the CDR3. V shed 2 bases and J 3 bases; nucleotides not matched to a gene: 2. The CDR3 reads CASSELLAGGYEQYF. CDR3 bases: TGTGCCAGCAGTGAACTACTAGCGGGGGGCTACGAGCAGTACTTC.

The chain combines TRBV4-3 with TRBJ2-7, with 7 bases aligning to TRBD2. The V gene end was trimmed by 0 bases and the J gene end by 5 bases; junction bases not matched to a gene: 13. Germline CDR1 and CDR2: LGHNA and YSLEER. This CDR3 region has 17 residues. The CDR3 loop is CASSQEFIGRALDEQYF. The CDR3 DNA follows: TGCGCCAGCAGCCAAGAGTTTATAGGGAGGGCCCTAGACGAGCAGTACTTC.

The J gene is TRBJ1-1, the V gene TRBV4-2, with D unclear. V lost 4 bases and J 4 bases, leaving 13 bases between the germline ends. The CDR3 covers 14 residues. The germline V gene has CDR1 LGHNA and CDR2 YNFKEQ. The CDR3 is CASSPLEGRTEAFF. DNA for the CDR3: TGTGCCAGCAGCCCTCTTGAGGGTCGCACTGAAGCTTTCTTT.

The genes are TRBV19 and TRBJ1-1; 8 bases match TRBD1. The CDR3 consists of 14 residues. After removal of 5 bases from V and 7 bases from J, the junction contained 9 bases not matched to a gene. Germline CDR1 reads LNHDA; CDR2 reads SQIVND (reference sequence). CDR3 bases: TGTGCCAGTAGTCCCTGGACAGGGAAGAATGAAGCTTTCTTT. Its protein product is CASSPWTGKNEAFF.

The chain is built from TRBV7-9 and TRBJ1-4; D not certain. V lost 4 bases and J lost 4, with 19 bases in between. This CDR3 is built from 17 residues. The germline V gene encodes CDR1 SEHNR and CDR2 FQNEAQ (reference sequence). The CDR3 nucleotides are TGTGCCAGCAGCTCAAACGCCGACAATTGGGGTAATGAAAAACTGTTTTTT. Translated, it gives CASSSNADNWGNEKLFF.

This clone has just one count. J is TRBJ1-2 and V is TRBV21-1. TRBV21-1 is an annotated pseudogene. CDR3 length: 14 amino acids. The CDR3 DNA is TGTGCCAGCAGCAAAGAGAGGGGACCCTATGGCTACACCTTC. This codes for CASSKERGPYGYTF.

V gene TRBV4-3 combines with J gene TRBJ1-2; D possibly corresponds to TRBD1 (5 bases). CDR3 length equals 16 residues. Germline CDR1 and CDR2: LGHNA and YSLEER. Deletions cut 0 bases from V and 8 bases from J, with 19 bases between. This CDR3 is CASSQDGPGGKDGYTF. CDR3 nucleotide sequence: TGCGCCAGCAGCCAAGACGGGCCCGGGGGTAAGGACGGCTACACCTTC.

This clone has a single count. This chain links TRBV10-1 with TRBJ2-5; possible D gene TRBD2, 6 bases. The CDR3 has 14 amino acids. V was pared by 5 bases and J by 11 bases, with 21 bases between. Germline V gene sequence: CDR1 WNHNN, CDR2 SYGVQD (reference sequence). The chain's CDR3 is CASSPGLPGREQYF. In nucleotides, the CDR3 is TGCGCCAGCAGTCCGGGACTCCCCGGACGGGAGCAGTACTTC.

The rearrangement joins TRBV7-8 to TRBJ1-1; tentatively, D is TRBD1 (5 bases). The CDR3 has 13 residues. V gave up 8 bases and J gave up 4 bases, with 14 bases separating them. Germline lookup yields CDR1 SGHVS and CDR2 FQNEAQ. The CDR3 sequence is CASRNRTGTEAFF. DNA for the CDR3: TGTGCCAGCCGAAACAGGACCGGCACTGAAGCTTTCTTT. Full variable domain (missing parts from reference TRBV7-8 and TRBJ1-1): GAGVSQSPRYKVAKRGQDVALRCDPISGHVSLFWYQQALGQGPEFLTYFQNEAQLDKSGLPSDRFFAERPEGSVSTLKIQRTQQEDSAVYLCASRNRTGTEAFFGQGTRLTVV.

The V call is TRBV4-3, the J call TRBJ1-3, with D possibly matching TRBD1 (5 bases). The CDR3 is 15 residues long. CDR1 and CDR2 (germline): LGHNA, YSLEER. Trimming took 1 base from V and 2 from J, leaving 9 bases between them. CDR3 loop: CASSQVWGPGNTIYF. The CDR3 DNA follows: TGCGCCAGCAGCCAAGTGTGGGGCCCTGGAAACACCATATATTTT.

The rearrangement links TRBV30 to TRBJ2-3, with D perhaps TRBD2 (5 bases). Germline CDR1 GTSNPN, CDR2 SVGIG (reference sequence). There are 15 residues in the CDR3. Between the trimmed V and J ends, which lost 3 bases and 6 bases, there was a span of 19 bases. The CDR3 coding sequence is TGTGCCTGGAGCGCTAGCTTCGCGGCCACGGATACGCAGTATTTT. Its protein is CAWSASFAATDTQYF.

This clone occurred once. Other nucleotide sequences from this sample produce the same CDR3. The chain joins TRBV28 to TRBJ2-1; D is perhaps TRBD1 or TRBD2 (7 bases each). V lost 2 bases and J 2 bases, leaving 10 bases between the germline ends. The CDR3 extends over 15 amino acids. Germline-derived CDR1 and CDR2 are MDHEN and SYDVKM. The CDR3 loop is CASSLGRGPYNEQFF. The CDR3 nucleotides read TGTGCCAGCAGTTTAGGGAGGGGGCCCTACAATGAGCAGTTCTTC.

The V gene is TRBV7-9, the J gene TRBJ2-5; D ambiguous. Germline V lookup: CDR1 SEHNR, CDR2 FQNEAQ (reference sequence). The CDR3 has 13 amino acids. The V gene lost 5 bases and the J gene lost 2 bases, with 9 bases spanning the gap. This CDR3 is CASSPTRQETQYF. CDR3 in DNA: TGTGCCAGCAGCCCGACAAGGCAAGAGACCCAGTACTTC.

V gene TRBV7-2 combines with J gene TRBJ1-4, with D hard to call. The CDR3 has 15 amino acids. In germline, CDR1 is SGHTA, CDR2 FQGNSA. Trimming took off 1 base at V and 0 bases at J, with 6 bases between the two ends. CDR3 residues: CASSLVAPTNEKLFF. The CDR3 DNA follows: TGTGCCAGCAGCTTAGTGGCGCCAACTAATGAAAAACTGTTTTTT.

The genes are TRBV28 and TRBJ2-1, with unresolved D. The CDR3 length is 13 residues. Trimming removed 10 bases from V and 0 bases from J, with 10 bases in between. Germline V lookup: CDR1 MDHEN, CDR2 SYDVKM. CDR3 residues: CAIQRSSYNEQFF. CDR3 DNA sequence: TGTGCCATCCAACGAAGCTCCTACAATGAGCAGTTCTTC.

The chain couples TRBV6-5 to TRBJ1-2; the D is unclear. Trimming took off 5 bases at V and 7 bases at J, with 14 bases between the two ends. Germline V gene data show CDR1 as MNHEY and CDR2 as SVGAGI. CDR3 length equals 13 residues. This CDR3 reads CASSQALSAGYTF. In DNA form, the CDR3 reads TGTGCCAGCAGTCAGGCCTTGTCCGCTGGCTACACCTTC.

This rearrangement joins TRBV20-1 to TRBJ2-3, with a possible D match to TRBD2 (6 bases). Germline assignment: CDR1 DFQATT and CDR2 SNEGSKA (reference sequence). V was pared by 5 bases and J by 6 bases, with 9 bases between. The CDR3 runs 11 residues. Here the CDR3 DNA reads TGCAGTGCTTCGGACTATGATACGCAGTATTTT. The encoded protein is CSASDYDTQYF.

The gene calls are TRBV4-3 and TRBJ1-1; possibly TRBD1 for D (5 bases). The V gene lost 1 base and the J gene lost 0 bases, with 9 bases spanning the gap. Germline-derived CDR1 and CDR2 are LGHNA and YSLEER. The CDR3 consists of 15 residues. DNA for the CDR3: TGCGCCAGCAGCCAAGGGGGGTGGCTGAACACTGAAGCTTTCTTT. It is translated as CASSQGGWLNTEAFF.

This rearrangement joins TRBV4-3 to TRBJ1-5; no clear D. The CDR3 loop spans 14 amino acids. The germline V gene encodes CDR1 LGHNA and CDR2 YSLEER. V was pared by 4 bases and J by 0 bases, with 7 bases between. CDR3 bases: TGCGCCAGCAGCCCGGATAATAGCAATCAGCCCCAGCATTTT. This translates into CASSPDNSNQPQHF.

The count of this clone is one. The rearrangement uses TRBV6-1 and TRBJ1-5; unclear D gene. CDR1 and CDR2 from the germline V gene are MNHNS and SASEGT. CDR3 length equals 15 residues. Between the trimmed V and J ends, which lost 6 bases and 6 bases, there was a span of 18 bases. CDR3 amino acids: CASRGGSLESQPQHF. The CDR3 DNA reads as TGTGCCAGCAGGGGAGGGAGTCTTGAAAGTCAGCCCCAGCATTTT.

This clone was found a few times. Other DNA variants within this sample encode the same CDR3. The V call is TRBV27, the J call TRBJ2-3; D gene uncertain. Germline V gives CDR1 MNHEY, CDR2 SMNVEV (reference sequence). This CDR3 has 13 residues. Trimming removed 2 bases from V and 1 base from J, with 4 bases in between. CDR3 sequence (DNA): TGTGCCAGCAGTTTACTCGGCACAGATACGCAGTATTTT. Translating gives CASSLLGTDTQYF.

This clone was detected a few times. The rearrangement links TRBV15 to TRBJ2-2, with 7 bases matching TRBD2. CDR3 length equals 15 residues. CDR1 LNHNV and CDR2 YYDKDF come from the germline V gene (reference sequence). The J segment lost 1 base and the V segment lost 5 bases, leaving 4 bases of the junction unmatched. The DNA of the CDR3 is TGTGCCACCAGCTCCCGCGGGGGGAACACCGGGGAGCTGTTTTTT. As protein: CATSSRGGNTGELFF.

The chain employs TRBV6-5 and TRBJ1-2, with D uncertain. CDR1 is MNHEY and CDR2 is SVGAGI in the germline V gene. The CDR3 length is 14 residues. V lost 6 bases and J lost 0, with 11 bases in between. CDR3 in DNA: TGTGCCAGCAGCTTAACTGACACTAACTATGGCTACACCTTC. The encoded protein is CASSLTDTNYGYTF.

The V and J genes are TRBV7-6 and TRBJ2-7; TRBD2 is a possible D gene (6 bases). CDR3 size: 12 residues. The ends were cut back, 4 bases at V and 6 bases at J, with 10 bases in the middle. Germline V gives CDR1 SGHVS, CDR2 FNYEAQ. The CDR3 DNA sequence: TGTGCCAGCAGCTCGACTAGGGCCGAGCAGTACTTC. This codes for CASSSTRAEQYF.